This passage covers 8 T cell receptor beta chains from one sample sequenced in a study of blood T cell repertoires in COVID-19. The method was immunoSEQ multiplex PCR; TCRdb's version includes in-frame clones alone and lacks a portion of them. The table shows fewer than 250,000 clones, with roughly 80% occurring only once. The sample was peripheral blood. The origin of the receptors is a man in his sixties with acute or convalescent COVID-19.

The V call is TRBV30, the J call TRBJ2-3; a possible D gene is TRBD2 (6 bases). The length of the CDR3 is 13 residues. CDR1 is GTSNPN and CDR2 is SVGIG in the germline V gene (reference sequence). Trimming left V 4 bases short and J 5 bases short, with 13 bases between. Written as DNA, the CDR3 is TGTGCCTGGACTAGCGTGTCACGAGATACGCAGTATTTT. This translates into CAWTSVSRDTQYF.

This chain links TRBV2 with TRBJ2-3; 10 bases align to TRBD2. CDR1 and CDR2 (germline): SNHLY, FYNNEI. The length of the CDR3 is 13 residues. V lost 8 bases and J lost 8; bases outside the gene matches: 7. The CDR3, as DNA: TGTGCCAGCGGGATAGCGGGGGGCCGTACGCAGTATTTT. Amino acids: CASGIAGGRTQYF. Using reference TRBV2 and TRBJ2-3 for the parts outside the CDR3, the full variable domain is EPEVTQTPSHQVTQMGQEVILRCVPISNHLYFYWYRQILGQKVEFLVSFYNNEISEKSEIFDDQFSVERPDGSNFTLKIRSTKLEDSAMYFCASGIAGGRTQYFGPGTRLTVL.

The rearrangement links TRBV6-2 or TRBV6-3 to TRBJ1-1; 8 bases align to TRBD1. The CDR3 length is 14 residues. Germline V gives CDR1 MNHEY, CDR2 SVGEGT. V shed 2 bases, J shed 5 bases, and the junction held 4 bases outside the gene matches. CDR3 DNA sequence: TGTGCCAGCAGTTACGGACAGGGAGGTACTGAAGCTTTCTTT. Its translation is CASSYGQGGTEAFF.

The chain couples TRBV5-1 to TRBJ2-7; 10 nucleotides match TRBD2. From germline, CDR1 is SGHRS and CDR2 YFSETQ. This CDR3 has 14 amino acids. V was pared by 7 bases and J by 4 bases, with 8 bases of the junction left unmatched. The CDR3 spells CASASSGGIYEQYF. In DNA, the CDR3 is TGCGCCAGCGCGAGTAGCGGGGGGATATACGAGCAGTACTTC.

This chain links TRBV5-5 with TRBJ2-7; TRBD2 is a possible D gene (5 bases). Germline V lookup: CDR1 SGHKS, CDR2 YYEKEE (reference sequence). CDR3 size: 15 residues. The V and J ends lost 4 bases and 2 bases respectively, with 16 bases between them. As DNA, the CDR3 is TGTGCCAGCAGCCCCCGGACTGGGCTTGCCTACGAGCAGTACTTC. Residues: CASSPRTGLAYEQYF.

This clone was seen once. This sequence joins TRBV6-5 and TRBJ1-2, with D hard to call. V was trimmed by 0 bases and J by 6 bases, leaving 17 bases between them. From germline, CDR1 is MNHEY and CDR2 SVGAGI. The CDR3 consists of 16 residues. CDR3 sequence: CASSYSAGGTNNGYTF. CDR3 nucleotide sequence: TGTGCCAGCAGTTACTCCGCCGGCGGCACGAATAATGGCTACACCTTC.

V is TRBV4-3 and J is TRBJ1-6; possibly TRBD1 for D (6 bases). V was cut by 0 bases and J by 8 bases, with 23 bases left in between. The CDR3 contains 19 residues. Germline V gene data show CDR1 as LGHNA and CDR2 as YSLEER. The DNA of the CDR3 is TGCGCCAGCAGCCAAGAAGTCGGATCGGGGGGGCGACCCCATTCACCCCTCCACTTT. Encoded protein: CASSQEVGSGGRPHSPLHF.

A few counts support this clone. This chain uses TRBV30 with TRBJ1-6; D is perhaps TRBD1 (6 bases). CDR3 length equals 20 residues. The V gene lost 0 bases and the J gene lost 4 bases, with 25 bases spanning the gap. Germline assignment: CDR1 GTSNPN and CDR2 SVGIG (reference sequence). CDR3 sequence reads: CAWSVRGQGLYALYNSPLHF. The CDR3 DNA sequence: TGTGCCTGGAGTGTACGGGGGCAGGGACTATATGCCCTATATAATTCACCCCTCCACTTT. Complete variable domain (other parts from reference TRBV30 and TRBJ1-6): SQTIHQWPATLVQPVGSPLSLECTVEGTSNPNLYWYRQAAGRGLQLLFYSVGIGQISSEVPQNLSASRPQDRQFILSSKKLLLSDSGFYLCAWSVRGQGLYALYNSPLHFGNGTRLTVT.